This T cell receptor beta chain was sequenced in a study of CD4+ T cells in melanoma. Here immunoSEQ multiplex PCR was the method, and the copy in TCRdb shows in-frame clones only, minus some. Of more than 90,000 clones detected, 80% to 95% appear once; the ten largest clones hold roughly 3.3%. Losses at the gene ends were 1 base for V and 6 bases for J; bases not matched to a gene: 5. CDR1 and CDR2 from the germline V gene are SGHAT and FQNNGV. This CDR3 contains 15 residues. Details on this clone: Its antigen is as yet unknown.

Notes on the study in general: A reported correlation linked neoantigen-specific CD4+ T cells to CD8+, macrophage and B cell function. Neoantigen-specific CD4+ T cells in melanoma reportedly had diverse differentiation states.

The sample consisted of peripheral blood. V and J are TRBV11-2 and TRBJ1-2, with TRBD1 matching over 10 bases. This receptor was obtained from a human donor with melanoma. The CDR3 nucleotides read TGTGCCAGCAGCTTAGGAGGGGGGACAGGGGATGGCTACACCTTC. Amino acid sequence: CASSLGGGTGDGYTF.